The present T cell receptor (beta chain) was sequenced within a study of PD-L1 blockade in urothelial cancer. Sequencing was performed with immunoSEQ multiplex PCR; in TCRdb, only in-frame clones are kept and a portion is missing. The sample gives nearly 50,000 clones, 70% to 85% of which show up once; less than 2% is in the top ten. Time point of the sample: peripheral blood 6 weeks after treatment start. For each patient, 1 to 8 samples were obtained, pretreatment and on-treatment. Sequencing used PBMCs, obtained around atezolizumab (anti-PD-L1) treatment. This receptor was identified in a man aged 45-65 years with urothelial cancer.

The CDR3 here is CASSAAGGPYNEQFF. The CDR3 nucleotides read TGTGCCAGCAGTGCAGCGGGAGGGCCCTACAATGAGCAGTTCTTC. The chain couples TRBV28 to TRBJ2-1, with 10 bases matching TRBD2. With V trimmed by 5 bases and J by 2 bases, 3 bases remained unmatched. The CDR3 runs to 15 residues. Germline assignment: CDR1 MDHEN and CDR2 SYDVKM.